The next 25 T cell receptor beta chains were all read from a single sample in a study of blood T cell repertoires in COVID-19. Sequencing was performed with immunoSEQ multiplex PCR; in TCRdb, only in-frame clones are kept and a portion is missing. The sample shows about 250,000 clones, 70% to 90% of them seen only once. Sequencing was carried out using PBMCs or T cells enriched from blood (not recorded which). The receptor source for this set is a woman aged 25 to 39 who had recovered from COVID-19.

The chain has TRBV5-4 and TRBJ2-5, with 11 bases lining up with TRBD2. CDR3 size: 15 residues. Germline CDR1 is SGHNT and CDR2 is YYREEE (reference sequence). Trimming at V came to 6 bases and at J to 2 bases, leaving 6 bases not matched to a gene. The CDR3 sequence is CASTIAGGQQETQYF. DNA for the CDR3: TGTGCCAGCACGATAGCGGGGGGGCAACAAGAGACCCAGTACTTC.

The chain carries TRBV27 and TRBJ1-2; D might be TRBD1 (6 bases). This CDR3 is 14 amino acids long. Germline V gene data show CDR1 as MNHEY and CDR2 as SMNVEV (reference sequence). Trimming cost V 6 bases and J 8 bases, with 19 bases left between them. CDR3 residues: CASRTGSTMRGYTF. The DNA for the CDR3 is TGTGCCAGCAGGACAGGATCGACTATGAGGGGCTACACCTTC.

This chain uses TRBV15 with TRBJ2-7; TRBD1 is a possible D gene (5 bases). V lost 2 bases and J 3 bases, leaving 26 bases between the germline ends. The V gene's germline CDR1 is LNHNV and CDR2 YYDKDF (reference sequence). The CDR3 sequence is 19 residues long. The CDR3 DNA reads as TGTGCCACCAGCAGATCCCCCTCCGAAGACAGAAGACGGAACTACGAGCAGTACTTC. The encoded protein is CATSRSPSEDRRRNYEQYF.

The gene calls are TRBV6-5 and TRBJ2-7; 8 bases are shared with TRBD1. The CDR3 consists of 14 residues. Germline V gives CDR1 MNHEY, CDR2 SVGAGI. V gave up 6 bases and J gave up 6 bases; unmatched junction bases: 10. CDR3 sequence: CASSPQTGASEQYF. CDR3 coding DNA: TGTGCCAGCAGCCCCCAGACAGGGGCATCCGAGCAGTACTTC.

The chain carries TRBV9 and TRBJ1-3; D is perhaps TRBD1 (6 bases). CDR3 length: 14 amino acids. Germline lookup yields CDR1 SGDLS and CDR2 YYNGEE. V was trimmed by 0 bases and J by 2 bases, leaving 6 bases between them. CDR3 protein: CASSVGGPGNTIYF. For the CDR3, the DNA is TGTGCCAGCAGCGTAGGGGGGCCTGGAAACACCATATATTTT.

This clone has at least ten counts. The chain recombines TRBV24-1 with TRBJ1-2; D remains ambiguous. The CDR3 is 13 residues long. The germline CDR1 and CDR2 sequences are KGHDR and SFDVKD. The V gene lost 0 bases and the J gene lost 8 bases, with 9 bases spanning the gap. CDR3 amino acids: CATSDLEGRGYTF. The CDR3 nucleotides read TGTGCCACCAGTGATTTGGAGGGTAGGGGCTACACCTTC.

The chain recombines TRBV11-3 with TRBJ2-2; 9 bases agree with TRBD1. This CDR3 has 15 residues. V gave up 5 bases and J gave up 6 bases; unmatched junction bases: 7. Germline CDR1 reads SGHNT; CDR2 reads YENEEA. CDR3 in DNA: TGTGCCAGCAGCCCCGGGACAGGGAGTGCCGGGGAGCTGTTTTTT. Amino acids: CASSPGTGSAGELFF.

This clone was counted a few times. The V gene is TRBV30, the J gene TRBJ2-7; 7 nucleotides align to TRBD2. The V gene end was trimmed by 4 bases and the J gene end by 9 bases; junction bases not matched to a gene: 9. This CDR3 has 12 residues. Germline V gene sequence: CDR1 GTSNPN, CDR2 SVGIG (reference sequence). CDR3: CAWKPAGWWQYF. DNA for the CDR3: TGTGCCTGGAAACCAGCGGGGTGGTGGCAGTACTTC.

The V and J genes are TRBV5-4 and TRBJ1-2; 9 bases are shared with TRBD1. CDR3 size: 16 residues. V lost 0 bases, J lost 4 bases, and 7 bases stayed unmatched. The germline V gene has CDR1 SGHNT and CDR2 YYREEE (reference sequence). CDR3 loop: CASSLAPRTGVYGYTF. The CDR3 DNA sequence: TGTGCCAGCAGCTTGGCACCACGGACAGGGGTCTATGGCTACACCTTC.

The chain recombines TRBV6-6 with TRBJ2-3; 8 bases line up with TRBD2. Germline trimming cut 5 bases from V and 0 bases from J; bases unmatched to any gene: 10. The CDR3 totals 17 residues. Germline assignment: CDR1 MNHNY and CDR2 SVGAGI (reference sequence). CDR3 DNA sequence: TGTGCCAGCAGTCAAACAATGACTAGCGAGAGCACAGATACGCAGTATTTT. Its protein product is CASSQTMTSESTDTQYF.

The CDR3 sequence: CASSRQGTDTQYF. CDR3 DNA: TGTGCCAGCAGTCGACAGGGGACAGATACGCAGTATTTT. The chain couples TRBV27 to TRBJ2-3; TRBD1 aligns across 8 bases. Trimming at V came to 5 bases and at J to 3 bases, leaving 1 base not matched to a gene. The CDR3 totals 13 residues. Germline lookup yields CDR1 MNHEY and CDR2 SMNVEV (reference sequence).

This clone was counted once. This chain uses TRBV14 with TRBJ1-3; D is possibly TRBD1 (5 bases). Germline values: CDR1 SGHDN, CDR2 FVKESK. The germline V and J ends were trimmed by 3 bases and 7 bases, with 22 bases remaining between them. The CDR3 length is 17 residues. The CDR3 DNA reads TGTGCCAGCAGCCAGAGGGGACTGTCGAGGGTGGAGAACACCATATATTTT. Protein product: CASSQRGLSRVENTIYF.

A word on this clone: Relative to the germline gene, one junction end is altered; a read error may explain this. Other DNA variants within this sample encode the same CDR3. The V call is TRBV5-6, the J call TRBJ1-1, with D tentatively TRBD1 (6 bases). The CDR3 has 14 residues. Germline CDR1 and CDR2: SGHDT and YYEEEE. In DNA, the CDR3 is TGTGCCAGCATGTTGGGACAAAAGAACACTGAAGCTTTCTTC. Its protein is CASMLGQKNTEAFF. The full variable domain, its missing parts supplied by reference TRBV5-6 and TRBJ1-1, is DAGVTQSPTHLIKTRGQQVTLRCSPKSGHDTVSWYQQALGQGPQFIFQYYEEEERQRGNFPDRFSGHQFPNYSSELNVNALLLGDSALYLCASMLGQKNTEAFFGQGTRLTVV.

The J gene is TRBJ1-1, the V gene TRBV30; D unresolved. Per germline, CDR1 GTSNPN and CDR2 SVGIG (reference sequence). The CDR3 spans 12 residues. Trimming cost V 5 bases and J 6 bases, with 13 bases left between them. CDR3 sequence reads: CAWGIRGAEAFF. The DNA for the CDR3 is TGTGCCTGGGGAATACGTGGAGCTGAAGCTTTCTTT.

The sample holds a few counts of this clone. V gene TRBV27 combines with J gene TRBJ2-5, with TRBD2 as a possible D gene (5 bases). The germline V gene encodes CDR1 MNHEY and CDR2 SMNVEV (reference sequence). The ends were cut back, 3 bases at V and 5 bases at J, with 10 bases in the middle. This CDR3 is 13 amino acids long. The CDR3 coding sequence is TGTGCCAGCAGTTTTACTAGATGGGAGACCCAGTACTTC. Translating it yields CASSFTRWETQYF.

The CDR3 coding sequence is TGTGCCAGCAGTGAAGGGTGGCCAAATCCCAACAATCAGCCCCAGCATTTT. Its translation is CASSEGWPNPNNQPQHF. The J gene is TRBJ1-5, the V gene TRBV6-1, with no clear D. CDR1 MNHNS and CDR2 SASEGT come from the germline V gene. Trimming left V 1 base short and J 3 bases short, with 16 bases between. This CDR3 has 17 residues.

In its sample, this clone was seen once. J is TRBJ2-3 and V is TRBV5-1; 7 bases line up with TRBD2. CDR3 length equals 15 residues. Germline lookup yields CDR1 SGHRS and CDR2 YFSETQ. J gave up 6 bases and V 0 bases, and 7 bases lay outside the gene matches. The CDR3, as DNA: TGCGCCAGCAGCTTGGTAAGCGGGAATCCTGATACGCAGTATTTT. This codes for CASSLVSGNPDTQYF.

This clone was seen only a few times. This chain links TRBV3-1 (or the pseudogene TRBV3-2) with TRBJ2-7; D ambiguous. Germline CDR1 is LGHDT and CDR2 is YNNKEL (reference sequence). Between the trimmed V and J ends, which lost 0 bases and 3 bases, there was a span of 15 bases. The CDR3 is 16 amino acids. CDR3 DNA sequence: TGTGCCAGCAGCCAAGATCCAAGGCAGGTGAACTACGAGCAGTACTTC. It is translated as CASSQDPRQVNYEQYF.

This sequence joins TRBV7-9 and TRBJ2-5, with a weak D call TRBD1 (6 bases). Deletions cut 4 bases from V and 5 bases from J, with 14 bases between. CDR1 is SEHNR and CDR2 is FQNEAQ in the germline V gene (reference sequence). This CDR3 comprises 14 residues. Written as DNA, the CDR3 is TGTGCCAGCAGCTCCGCAGGGGACCCTGAGACCCAGTACTTC. This sequence encodes CASSSAGDPETQYF.

The V and J genes are TRBV7-8 and TRBJ1-5; TRBD1 is a possible D gene (6 bases). The CDR3 covers 14 residues. Germline V gives CDR1 SGHVS, CDR2 FQNEAQ. The V and J ends lost 5 bases and 5 bases respectively, with 13 bases between them. The CDR3 DNA follows: TGTGCCAGCAGCCGAGGACAGTCCTATCAGCCCCAGCATTTT. Its translation: CASSRGQSYQPQHF.

This clone was seen a single time. This sequence joins TRBV4-1 and TRBJ2-7; 7 bases are a match to TRBD1. The CDR3 sequence is 14 residues long. Germline V lookup: CDR1 MGHRA, CDR2 YSYEKL. The V gene end was trimmed by 1 base and the J gene end by 2 bases; junction bases not matched to a gene: 2. CDR3 nucleotides: TGCGCCAGCAGCCAAGGGGACAGAACCTACGAGCAGTACTTC. This sequence encodes CASSQGDRTYEQYF.

The V gene is TRBV28, the J gene TRBJ1-3; tentative D call: TRBD1 (5 bases). V lost 7 bases to trimming and J lost 4 bases, with 14 bases between them. The CDR3 runs to 14 residues. Germline V gene data show CDR1 as MDHEN and CDR2 as SYDVKM. CDR3 sequence (DNA): TGTGCCAGCAACCCAGGGTTGGGAGGAAACACCATATATTTT. The encoded protein is CASNPGLGGNTIYF.

This clone appeared a few times. The DNA for the CDR3 is TGTGCCAGCAGTGAAGATTCCCGGGACACCATATATTTT. This gives the protein CASSEDSRDTIYF. This chain connects TRBV6-1 to TRBJ1-3; D is ambiguous. The CDR3 length is 13 residues. V lost 1 base and J 8 bases, leaving 9 bases between the germline ends. Germline V gives CDR1 MNHNS, CDR2 SASEGT.

The chain couples TRBV19 to TRBJ1-5, with a possible D match to TRBD1 (6 bases). Germline V gene sequence: CDR1 LNHDA, CDR2 SQIVND (reference sequence). The V and J ends lost 6 bases and 4 bases respectively, with 13 bases between them. The CDR3 contains 14 residues. CDR3 protein: CASSPGHGNQPQHF. The DNA for the CDR3 is TGTGCCAGTAGCCCGGGACACGGGAATCAGCCCCAGCATTTT. Looking up the rest from reference TRBV19 and TRBJ1-5 gives the full variable domain: DGGITQSPKYLFRKEGQNVTLSCEQNLNHDAMYWYRQDPGQGLRLIYYSQIVNDFQKGDIAEGYSVSREKKESFPLTVTSAQKNPTAFYLCASSPGHGNQPQHFGDGTRLSIL.

The chain is built from TRBV11-2 and TRBJ1-2; tentative D call: TRBD1 (6 bases). The CDR3 is 16 amino acids. V was pared by 0 bases and J by 4 bases, with 15 bases between. Germline CDR1 reads SGHAT; CDR2 reads FQNNGV. As DNA, the CDR3 is TGTGCCAGCAGCTTAGATGTCAGGGGCGGTGGCTATGGCTACACCTTC. It codes for CASSLDVRGGGYGYTF.